Below are 28 T cell receptor beta chains sequenced from a single sample in a study of cytomegalovirus exposure and HLA in healthy donors. Primers for the PCR totalled 60 Vbeta and 13 Jbeta. The protocol was immunoSEQ multiplex PCR, while the TCRdb copy is restricted to in-frame clones and leaves out a portion. The sample lists about 54,000 clones, approximately 86% occurring once. The specimen sequenced was PBMCs. These receptor sequences come from a woman between 18 and 29 years old in good health and CMV-seronegative.

The chain has TRBV7-8 and TRBJ1-1; D is uncertain. Trimming took off 0 bases at V and 5 bases at J, with 10 bases between the two ends. Germline CDR1 reads SGHVS; CDR2 reads FQNEAQ. The CDR3 consists of 14 residues. The CDR3: CASSLAVQNTEAFF. In nucleotides, the CDR3 is TGTGCCAGCAGCTTAGCTGTCCAGAATACTGAAGCTTTCTTT.

The CDR3 spells CASSLFTSGGNTGELFF. In DNA form, the CDR3 reads TGTGCCAGCAGTTTATTCACTAGCGGGGGGAACACCGGGGAGCTGTTTTTT. This sequence joins TRBV28 and TRBJ2-2; 11 bases match TRBD2. CDR3 length equals 17 residues. Germline V gene lookup returns CDR1 MDHEN and CDR2 SYDVKM. V trimming: 1 base; J trimming: 1 base; junction bases outside the gene matches: 2.

The rearrangement uses TRBV29-1 and TRBJ1-2; 11 positions match TRBD1. J was trimmed by 7 bases and V by 7 bases; bases with no gene match: 5. Germline CDR1 reads SQVTM; CDR2 reads ANQGSEA. The CDR3 length is 12 residues. The CDR3 reads CSGTGGEGGYTF. CDR3 DNA sequence: TGCAGCGGGACAGGGGGCGAGGGTGGCTACACCTTC.

The V call is TRBV4-2, the J call TRBJ2-6, with 7 nucleotides matching TRBD2. Germline V CDR1 and CDR2: LGHNA, YNFKEQ. The CDR3 is 16 residues long. Germline trimming cut 0 bases from V and 2 bases from J; bases unmatched to any gene: 1. CDR3 sequence (DNA): TGTGCCAGCAGCCAAGAGGGGGGGGCTGGGGCCAACGTCCTGACTTTC. Amino acid sequence: CASSQEGGAGANVLTF.

The rearrangement joins TRBV13 to TRBJ2-3; D is possibly TRBD2 (5 bases). V was pared by 1 base and J by 0 bases, with 11 bases between. Germline CDR1 reads PRHDT; CDR2 reads FYEKMQ (reference sequence). This CDR3 has 16 residues. The DNA of the CDR3 is TGTGCCAGCAGCTTAGTCGGGGAGTGGAGCACAGATACGCAGTATTTT. Translation gives CASSLVGEWSTDTQYF.

The genes are TRBV5-1 and TRBJ1-1, with D possibly being TRBD1 (5 bases). The germline V and J ends were trimmed by 1 base and 4 bases, with 14 bases remaining between them. Germline V lookup: CDR1 SGHRS, CDR2 YFSETQ. This CDR3 region has 15 residues. CDR3 region: CASSLRDPGVTEAFF. CDR3 DNA: TGCGCCAGCAGCTTGCGGGACCCGGGGGTCACTGAAGCTTTCTTT.

The genes are TRBV7-3 and TRBJ1-6, with D maybe TRBD1 (6 bases). The CDR3 runs 17 residues. V lost 2 bases to trimming and J lost 7 bases, with 18 bases between them. CDR1 is SGHTA and CDR2 is FQGTGA in the germline V gene. CDR3 sequence: CASSLSGRSGANSPLHF. DNA of the CDR3: TGTGCCAGCAGCTTATCCGGACGCTCAGGGGCCAATTCACCCCTCCACTTT.

This rearrangement joins TRBV6-1 to TRBJ1-5, with a possible D match to TRBD1 (6 bases). There are 13 residues in the CDR3. V lost 6 bases, J lost 4 bases, and 10 bases lay in between. Germline CDR1 MNHNS, CDR2 SASEGT. The CDR3 here is CASREQGNQPQHF. The CDR3 DNA is TGTGCCAGCAGGGAACAGGGAAATCAGCCCCAGCATTTT.

The rearrangement links TRBV27 to TRBJ2-1; TRBD1 aligns across 7 bases. The V gene's germline CDR1 is MNHEY and CDR2 SMNVEV (reference sequence). The J segment lost 8 bases and the V segment lost 6 bases, leaving 4 bases of the junction unmatched. The CDR3 contains 12 residues. CDR3 nucleotides: TGTGCCAGCAGCAGACAGGGCTATGAGCAGTTCTTC. Its translation is CASSRQGYEQFF.

This clone was found a few times. V gene TRBV6-6 combines with J gene TRBJ2-7, with D tentatively TRBD1 (6 bases). Looked up from germline, CDR1 is MNHNY and CDR2 is SVGAGI (reference sequence). V was trimmed by 0 bases and J by 2 bases, leaving 11 bases between them. This CDR3 has 15 amino acids. The CDR3 loop reads CASSYSEDRPYEQYF. The CDR3 nucleotides are TGTGCCAGCAGTTACTCGGAGGACAGACCCTACGAGCAGTACTTC.

This chain links TRBV2 with TRBJ2-7; TRBD2 aligns across 11 bases. The germline V gene encodes CDR1 SNHLY and CDR2 FYNNEI. The CDR3 is 13 residues long. Unmatched junction bases numbered 3, after V lost 8 bases and J lost 3 bases. CDR3 amino acids: CASGTSGHYEQYF. CDR3 DNA sequence: TGTGCCAGCGGGACTAGCGGACACTACGAGCAGTACTTC.

The rearrangement links TRBV7-6 to TRBJ2-7; 7 positions match TRBD1. Trimming cost V 8 bases and J 0 bases; bases outside gene matches: 10. Germline CDR1 and CDR2: SGHVS and FNYEAQ. The CDR3 is 15 residues long. This chain's CDR3 is CASGRGQLPSYEQYF. Written as DNA, the CDR3 is TGTGCCAGCGGAAGGGGACAGTTGCCCTCCTACGAGCAGTACTTC.

This clone showed up just once. The V call is TRBV27, the J call TRBJ1-2, with a weak D call TRBD1 (6 bases). CDR1 and CDR2 from the germline V gene are MNHEY and SMNVEV (reference sequence). V was cut by 2 bases and J by 4 bases, with 8 bases left in between. This CDR3 comprises 13 residues. DNA of the CDR3: TGTGCCAGCAGTTTAACAGGGTCCTATGGCTACACCTTC. This translates into CASSLTGSYGYTF.

A single count supports this clone. The chain links TRBV6-1 to TRBJ1-4, with 8 bases fitting TRBD1. The CDR3 has 14 residues. After removal of 7 bases from V and 3 bases from J, the junction contained 4 bases not matched to a gene. Per the germline V gene, CDR1 is MNHNS and CDR2 is SASEGT. The DNA for the CDR3 is TGTGCCAGCACCCGGACAGGGCCTAATGAAAAACTGTTTTTT. Translated: CASTRTGPNEKLFF.

This chain connects TRBV28 to TRBJ2-5, with a weak D call TRBD2 (6 bases). The germline gives CDR1 MDHEN, CDR2 SYDVKM. The CDR3 totals 14 residues. V was cut by 6 bases and J by 2 bases, with 13 bases left in between. The CDR3: CASSPSDLQETQYF. The CDR3 nucleotides read TGTGCCAGCAGCCCTAGCGACTTACAAGAGACCCAGTACTTC.

The chain joins TRBV6-5 to TRBJ2-1; no definite D call. Germline values: CDR1 MNHEY, CDR2 SVGAGI. The CDR3 is 14 amino acids. V lost 0 bases to trimming and J lost 9 bases, with 12 bases between them. CDR3 coding DNA: TGTGCCAGCAGTTACTCGAGTCCTACTCGTGAGCAGTTCTTC. It is translated as CASSYSSPTREQFF.

This sequence joins TRBV4-1 and TRBJ2-5, with D possibly TRBD2 on 5 matching bases. Trimming took 7 bases from V and 2 from J, leaving 14 bases between them. The CDR3 loop spans 14 amino acids. Germline V lookup: CDR1 MGHRA, CDR2 YSYEKL. CDR3 residues: CASNAGNIQETQYF. The CDR3 DNA is TGCGCCAGCAACGCCGGGAACATTCAAGAGACCCAGTACTTC.

The chain carries TRBV30 and TRBJ2-1; 7 bases line up with TRBD1. V dropped 2 bases and J dropped 9; count of bases not matched to a gene: 10. The CDR3 covers 14 residues. Germline V CDR1 and CDR2: GTSNPN, SVGIG (reference sequence). The CDR3 nucleotides are TGTGCCTGGAGTTTAACCGACAGGGTCACTGAGCAGTTCTTC. It codes for CAWSLTDRVTEQFF.

This chain uses TRBV29-1 with TRBJ2-5; weak D call: TRBD1 (6 bases). V dropped 7 bases and J dropped 1 base, with 10 bases sitting between them. Germline assignment: CDR1 SQVTM and CDR2 ANQGSEA. This CDR3 is 12 amino acids long. In nucleotides, the CDR3 is TGCAGCGCCGGACAGTTCCAAGAGACCCAGTACTTC. It specifies CSAGQFQETQYF.

The count of this clone is one. V usage is TRBV7-3 and J usage is TRBJ1-1; possible D gene TRBD1, 6 bases. Deletions cut 4 bases from V and 1 base from J, with 10 bases between. Germline V CDR1 and CDR2: SGHTA, FQGTGA. This CDR3 has 14 amino acids. The DNA for the CDR3 is TGTGCCAGCAGCTGGGGGGGGCCGAACACTGAAGCTTTCTTT. The encoded protein is CASSWGGPNTEAFF.

V usage is TRBV11-2 and J usage is TRBJ2-1, with TRBD2 matching 10 bases. The trim removed 6 bases at V and 8 bases at J, leaving 13 bases unmatched. The CDR3 sequence is 16 residues long. Germline V lookup: CDR1 SGHAT, CDR2 FQNNGV. The CDR3 sequence: CASSSGASGSLDEQFF. CDR3 in DNA: TGTGCCAGCAGTTCCGGAGCTAGCGGGAGTCTTGATGAGCAGTTCTTC.

This clone has more than one count but fewer than ten. Other DNA sequences in this specimen translate into the identical CDR3. The chain couples TRBV30 to TRBJ1-5; D is possibly TRBD1 (5 bases). The ends were cut back, 0 bases at V and 2 bases at J, with 5 bases in the middle. This CDR3 spans 13 amino acids. The germline V gene has CDR1 GTSNPN and CDR2 SVGIG (reference sequence). CDR3 bases: TGTGCCTGGAGTGTACAGGGCAATCAGCCCCAGCATTTT. Protein: CAWSVQGNQPQHF.

This clone was picked up a small number of times. This chain links TRBV7-8 with TRBJ2-7; D is possibly TRBD2 (5 bases). The CDR3 runs 15 residues. Trimming cost V 9 bases and J 2 bases, with 20 bases left between them. The germline gives CDR1 SGHVS, CDR2 FQNEAQ. The CDR3 loop is CASSFVEGNTYEQYF. In DNA, the CDR3 is TGTGCCAGTTCCTTCGTTGAGGGAAATACCTACGAGCAGTACTTC.

This rearrangement joins TRBV25-1 to TRBJ2-5; 11 bases match TRBD2. This CDR3 comprises 16 residues. Germline-derived CDR1 and CDR2 are MGHDK and SYGVNS. J gave up 2 bases and V 5 bases, and 7 bases lay outside the gene matches. In DNA, the CDR3 is TGTGCCAGCAGTAATAGCGGGAGGGATATTCAAGAGACCCAGTACTTC. It translates to CASSNSGRDIQETQYF.

This clone has a handful of counts. For the CDR3, the DNA is TGTGCCACCAGCAGAGGGACAGGGGGCTCCTACGAGCAGTACTTC. This translates into CATSRGTGGSYEQYF. The chain employs TRBV15 and TRBJ2-7; 10 bases fit TRBD1. Germline CDR1 LNHNV, CDR2 YYDKDF (reference sequence). The CDR3 covers 15 residues. Losses at the gene ends were 1 base for V and 0 bases for J; bases not matched to a gene: 0.

A note on this clone: A read error may produce the germline difference seen at one junction end. The chain has TRBV7-9 and TRBJ1-4; 8 nucleotides align to TRBD1. The CDR3 length is 14 residues. Germline V gives CDR1 SEHNR, CDR2 FQNEAQ (reference sequence). The CDR3 DNA sequence: TGTGCCAGCAGCTTCAGGGGGCAAAATGAAAAATTGTTTTTT. It translates to CASSFRGQNEKLFF.

This clone was seen a handful of times. The J gene is TRBJ1-2, the V gene TRBV7-6, with D perhaps TRBD1 (6 bases). Trimming shortened V by 5 bases and J by 5 bases, and 18 bases separated the two germline ends. The CDR3 length is 15 residues. CDR1 SGHVS and CDR2 FNYEAQ come from the germline V gene. In nucleotides, the CDR3 is TGTGCCAGCAGCCCGACTGCCGGACAGACGTATGGCTACACCTTC. It yields the protein CASSPTAGQTYGYTF.

The chain has TRBV6-5 and TRBJ1-6; the D gene is possibly TRBD1 (5 bases). The V end was cut by 0 bases, the J end by 5 bases, with 8 bases between. CDR3 size: 15 residues. Per germline, CDR1 MNHEY and CDR2 SVGAGI. The CDR3 protein is CASSYSGGDNSPLHF. CDR3 DNA sequence: TGTGCCAGCAGTTACTCGGGGGGGGATAATTCACCCCTCCACTTT.